This T cell receptor (beta chain) was found in a study of cytomegalovirus exposure and HLA in healthy donors. Notes on this clone: Its antigen is unidentified.

The method was immunoSEQ multiplex PCR; TCRdb's version includes in-frame clones alone and lacks a portion of them. Of roughly 150,000 clones in the sample, 70% to 85% were seen once. Regarding the study as a whole: Among TCR sequences, most were rare, though some public TCRs appeared in many donors. Listed as cytomegalovirus-associated were 170 or so TCR beta chains.

Sample: PBMCs. This receptor was identified in a man aged 30 to 45 in good health and CMV-seropositive.

Written as DNA, the CDR3 is TGTGCCAGCAGCTTAGACCATAGCGATGAGCAGTTCTTC. Its translation is CASSLDHSDEQFF. The V call is TRBV11-1, the J call TRBJ2-1; D possibly corresponds to TRBD2 (5 bases). CDR3 size: 13 residues. V gave up 1 base and J gave up 8 bases, with 9 bases separating them. From germline, CDR1 is SGHAT and CDR2 FQDESV (reference sequence).